These 11 T cell receptor beta chains originate from one sample sequenced in a study of T cell responses to AZD1222 COVID-19 vaccine. Some clones are missing from TCRdb's copy, which holds only in-frame ones; the method was immunoSEQ multiplex PCR. The sample lists around 100,000 clones; over 75% were seen once. This specimen consisted of peripheral blood, obtained 28 days after the second AZD1222 dose. The receptors come from an adult who received the AZD1222 COVID-19 vaccine.

V is TRBV5-4 and J is TRBJ2-1; 8 nucleotides match TRBD2. Germline assignment: CDR1 SGHNT and CDR2 YYREEE (reference sequence). This CDR3 comprises 15 residues. Germline trimming cut 0 bases from V and 2 bases from J; bases unmatched to any gene: 1. The CDR3 DNA reads TGTGCCAGCAGCTTGGCGACTAGCGCCTACAATGAGCAGTTCTTC. Translating gives CASSLATSAYNEQFF.

This clone came up once. V is TRBV4-2 and J is TRBJ1-4; TRBD1 might be the D (6 bases). The germline CDR1 and CDR2 sequences are LGHNA and YNFKEQ. The CDR3 runs 17 residues. V was clipped by 0 bases and J by 0 bases, with 11 bases between them. This CDR3 reads CASSQDSGTPTNEKLFF. Written as DNA, the CDR3 is TGTGCCAGCAGCCAAGATTCCGGGACACCAACTAATGAAAAACTGTTTTTT.

The chain uses TRBV10-3 and TRBJ1-5; 8 nucleotides align to TRBD1. Germline V gives CDR1 ENHRY, CDR2 SYGVKD. V shed 10 bases and J 3 bases; nucleotides not matched to a gene: 11. The CDR3 runs 15 residues. Here the CDR3 reads CATTERTGNNQPQHF. CDR3 nucleotide sequence: TGTGCCACCACCGAAAGGACAGGGAACAATCAGCCCCAGCATTTT.

This chain joins TRBV4-2 and TRBJ2-1; the match to TRBD1 covers 7 bases. Germline values: CDR1 LGHNA, CDR2 YNFKEQ. The CDR3 has 15 amino acids. The V segment lost 1 base and the J segment 0 bases; nucleotides outside the gene matches: 0. Written as DNA, the CDR3 is TGTGCCAGCAGCCAAGGACAGGGCTCCTACAATGAGCAGTTCTTC. It translates to CASSQGQGSYNEQFF.

This clone was detected only once. Written as DNA, the CDR3 is TGCGCCAGCAGCACAGACAGGGATGGTGGCTACACCTTC. Its protein is CASSTDRDGGYTF. V and J are TRBV5-1 and TRBJ1-2; 7 bases are a match to TRBD1. The V gene end was trimmed by 4 bases and the J gene end by 7 bases; junction bases not matched to a gene: 7. This CDR3 contains 13 residues. CDR1 SGHRS and CDR2 YFSETQ come from the germline V gene.

The chain carries TRBV27 and TRBJ1-3; D is undetermined. The CDR3 is 13 residues long. The germline CDR1 and CDR2 sequences are MNHEY and SMNVEV (reference sequence). The V and J ends lost 6 bases and 4 bases respectively, with 10 bases between them. CDR3 residues: CASSLTRGNTIYF. The CDR3 region has the DNA TGTGCCAGCAGCCTTACCCGGGGAAACACCATATATTTT.

The V and J genes are TRBV12-3 or TRBV12-4 and TRBJ1-6, with 9 bases identical to TRBD1. This CDR3 has 13 amino acids. The trim removed 6 bases at V and 10 bases at J, leaving 4 bases unmatched. The DNA of the CDR3 is TGTGCCAGCAGCCGGACAGGGGACTCACCCCTCCACTTT. This codes for CASSRTGDSPLHF.

The chain couples TRBV5-1 to TRBJ1-1, with D possibly TRBD1 on 5 matching bases. Germline V gene lookup returns CDR1 SGHRS and CDR2 YFSETQ. Trimming removed 7 bases at V and 1 base at J, with 14 bases between. The CDR3 consists of 14 residues. CDR3 nucleotide sequence: TGCGCCAGCTGGTGGGACCGTCCGAACACTGAAGCTTTCTTT. This sequence encodes CASWWDRPNTEAFF.

In DNA, the CDR3 is TGTGCCAGCAGCCCCTCCCTGAGGACAGGAGTTAACACTGAAGCTTTCTTT. As protein: CASSPSLRTGVNTEAFF. The rearrangement joins TRBV5-4 to TRBJ1-1; the match to TRBD1 covers 7 bases. V was clipped by 4 bases and J by 2 bases; unmatched bases: 14. This CDR3 is 17 amino acids long. Germline values: CDR1 SGHNT, CDR2 YYREEE (reference sequence).

The chain links TRBV7-8 to TRBJ1-4, with a possible D match to TRBD1 (5 bases). The germline gives CDR1 SGHVS, CDR2 FQNEAQ. The CDR3 runs to 14 residues. V lost 4 bases and J lost 1, with 7 bases in between. DNA of the CDR3: TGTGCCAGCAGCTCCGACAGAACTAATGAAAAACTGTTTTTT. Amino acid sequence: CASSSDRTNEKLFF.

The genes are TRBV30 and TRBJ2-5, with TRBD2 matching over 12 bases. The CDR3 is made up of 15 amino acids. Germline V gives CDR1 GTSNPN, CDR2 SVGIG (reference sequence). Trimming took 0 bases from V and 1 from J; bases not matched to a gene: 0. The CDR3 bases are TGTGCCTGGAGTGTACTAGCGGGGGGCCAAGAGACCCAGTACTTC. Translating it yields CAWSVLAGGQETQYF.